This T cell receptor (beta chain) was sequenced during a study of T cells in placental villitis. Turning to the overall study: Placental TCR-beta repertoires were compared across villitis of unknown etiology, gestational-age-matched unaffected controls, and infectious villitis in order to test an allograft-versus-infection hypothesis.

Of note for this clone: What antigen it recognizes has not been identified. Base qualities are not at hand, and no much larger clone is one base apart.

Using the Amsterdam Criteria, researchers selected roughly 9 placentae that carried a pathological diagnosis of high-grade villitis of unknown etiology. Compared with both the control and infectious villitis groups, mothers with villitis of unknown etiology had significantly higher gravidity and parity as well as more prior miscarriages. After delivery, placentae were collected and subjected to gross and histological evaluation prior to the selection of archival tissue. Five 10-micron scrolls were cut from each FFPE block, and DNA was isolated using the AllPrep DNA/RNA FFPE Tissue kit. NanoDrop was used to check DNA concentration and purity, and a Bioanalyzer was used to assess RNA quality. The immunoSEQ v4 bias-controlled multiplex PCR assay, performed blinded to group allocation, was used to amplify TCR-beta CDR3 regions from genomic DNA. To estimate the quantities of nucleated cells and T cells in each sample, reference gene primers were included together with the TCR-beta primers. Sequencing of the libraries was performed on an Illumina MiSeq with a 100-cycle paired-end protocol. For the original study's pipeline: Diversity and richness were calculated in immunoSEQ Analyzer software; richness by iChao1, clonality based on Pielou evenness and Shannon diversity (0-1, higher means less diverse). Using confidence 3 and substitution 2, CDR3 amino acid sequences together with their V/J genes were queried against VDJdb for CMV, EBV and influenza A specificities. The Morisita-Horn index was used to assess TCR-beta amino acid clonotype overlap between villitis of unknown etiology, infectious villitis and control repertoires. TCRdb mirrors the immuneACCESS table, restricted to in-frame sequences. Some clones are absent from its copies; in checked studies, under half trace to an unresolved V gene, and the reason for the others is unknown. The DNA gave D and trimming, while V, J and clone size come from that table. The sample has 700 to 1,000 clones on record, approximately 87% of them singletons. The top ten clones comprise around 7% of the sample.

Overall study outcomes, separate from this receptor: Expanded clones in villitis of unknown etiology were found to be largely private to each placenta, suggesting the absence of a single initiating antigen. With bulk tissue sequencing, helper, regulatory or cytotoxic T cells could not be distinguished, nor could maternal versus fetal T cells, and gamma-delta receptors were excluded. Clonality was higher in villitis of unknown etiology placentae than in controls (median around 0.061 versus 0.0062, p=0.0025), which points to clonal expansion. Small amounts of decidua were contained in the paraffin blocks, so some of the captured T cells, especially in controls, may have been decidual rather than villous infiltrates. Higher CMV-specific clone frequencies were found in infectious CMV cases than in villitis of unknown etiology (about 0.0099 vs 0.00097), and no difference in CMV-specific clone frequencies was seen between villitis of unknown etiology and controls.

Taken from cysteine to phenylalanine, the CDR3 has 14 residues. Kept here is only the CDR3 DNA, which spans 42 bases and is read in frame from base 1. CDR1 KGHDR and CDR2 SFDVKD were looked up in the germline V gene. V is trimmed back by 3 bases and J by 11 bases, and the junction contains 9 bases that no gene match accounts for. The sequencing sample was made of placental tissue containing maternal and fetal cells. The sequence derives from a human patient with villitis of unknown etiology; the placental T cells may come from both mother and fetus. The sequence joins TRBV24-1 to TRBJ2-3; 8 junctional bases match TRBD2. CDR3 protein: CATSDLQLADRQYF. The sequenced DNA: TGTGCCACCAGTGATCTTCAACTAGCGGACAGGCAGTATTTT.